This T cell receptor (beta chain) derives from a study of OX40 agonist ivuxolimab in advanced cancers. Of note for this clone: Its antigen is unidentified.

Findings and limits, study-wide: The antigens recognized by the expanded peripheral T cells, that is their antigen specificity, were not determined.

V dropped 2 bases and J dropped 10; count of bases not matched to a gene: 13. Germline CDR1 reads ENHRY; CDR2 reads SYGVKD. This CDR3 has 16 residues. Profiling relied on immunoSEQ multiplex PCR, and the TCRdb table lists in-frame clones only, not all of them. The repertoire has around 50,000 clones, 85% of them found once; the top ten carry 20%. The origin of this receptor is an adult with an advanced solid tumor such as melanoma, head and neck, liver or kidney cancer. The chain is built from TRBV10-3 and TRBJ2-1, with TRBD1 matching over 8 bases. The input for sequencing was CD4+ or CD8+ T cells sorted from blood, taken in a trial of the OX40 agonist ivuxolimab. This CDR3 is CAISEPFDRGRPEQFF. As DNA, the CDR3 is TGTGCCATCAGTGAGCCCTTTGACAGGGGTAGACCGGAGCAGTTCTTC.